This is a list of T cell receptor beta chains from one sample in a study of blood T cell repertoires in COVID-19. TCRdb's table, derived via immunoSEQ multiplex PCR, lists solely in-frame clones and lacks some. The data hold 200,000 to 300,000 clones, with approximately 82% observed a single time. The sample comprised peripheral blood. These receptors were collected from an elderly woman with acute or convalescent COVID-19. Both conserved end residues are part of each CDR3.

j_call v_call cdr3_aa
TRBJ1-1 TRBV7-2 CASSLVQGNTEAFF
TRBJ2-2 TRBV7-2 CASSLRTSGNTGELFF
TRBJ2-1 TRBV7-3 CASSFSGGPYNEQFF
TRBJ2-3 TRBV2 CASSLAGGAVDTQYF
TRBJ2-2 TRBV2 CASSEKGAPGELFF
TRBJ2-3 TRBV19 CASNRDYLDTQYF
TRBJ2-1 TRBV18 CASSNSGSTYNEQFF
TRBJ2-2 TRBV7-2 CASSYTGTSYPGELFF
TRBJ2-5 TRBV11-2 CASSLGAQETQYF
TRBJ2-3 TRBV7-6 CASSFGPSTVTDTQYF
TRBJ1-2 TRBV5-4 CASSLSRGLDGYTF
TRBJ2-1 TRBV10-3 CAISDPPGLAGGRKASSYNEQFF
TRBJ1-5 TRBV19 CASSIRDRQPQHF
TRBJ2-2 TRBV5-8 CASSLKLSRGTVGELFF
TRBJ1-3 TRBV19 CASATGSSSGNTIYF
TRBJ1-1 TRBV5-1 CASSLFFQGNTEAFF
TRBJ1-2 TRBV19 CASYVGQGNYYGYTF
TRBJ1-6 TRBV28 CASSYGQLDNSPLHF
TRBJ2-4 TRBV4-1 CASSQDPSQAKNIQYF
TRBJ2-1 TRBV29-1 CSVGRGEYEQFF
TRBJ1-2 TRBV28 CASSFYRGTNYGYTF
TRBJ2-2 TRBV18 CASSRTGGITNTGELFF
TRBJ1-1 TRBV11-3 CASSKGTEAFF
TRBJ2-2 TRBV6-5 CASTSRQTNTGELFF
TRBJ2-2 TRBV5-4 CASSRRQGVNTGELFF
TRBJ2-5 TRBV7-2 CASSDIREQETQYF
TRBJ1-5 TRBV19 CATRTEGALSNQPQHF
TRBJ2-3 TRBV2 CASNRGVGTDTQYF
TRBJ1-1 TRBV11-2 CASIPRGRNTEAFF
TRBJ2-1 TRBV5-5 CASSLEGGVYNEQFF
TRBJ2-7 TRBV15 CATSIQRDSSYEQYF
TRBJ2-5 TRBV5-1 CASSSLPGHEETQYF